These 8 T cell receptor beta chains originate from one sample sequenced in a study of cytomegalovirus exposure and HLA in healthy donors (dated by TCRdb to 2016 to 2017). Libraries were prepared through the immunoSEQ multiplex PCR assay. For the multiplex PCR, a mixture combining 60 forward primers for TCR Vbeta segments and 13 reverse primers for TCR Jbeta segments was used. This immuneACCESS table, as held by TCRdb, lists in-frame sequences with V and J called but not all clones. Of the missing ones, under half trace to an unresolved V gene in checked studies; the others have no known cause. This sample is represented by about 85,000 clones; 60% to 80% of them were singletons. Over 2% of the sample is held by the ten biggest clonotypes. The sequenced sample was PBMCs. The receptors originated from a boy aged 5-17 years in good health and CMV-seronegative.

This clone has just one count. The chain combines TRBV29-1 with TRBJ2-7; 7 nucleotides agree with TRBD2. The CDR3 has 15 amino acids. CDR1 is SQVTM, CDR2 ANQGSEA, per germline. V was clipped by 2 bases and J by 1 base; unmatched bases: 8. CDR3 sequence: CSVELRAGESYEQYF. CDR3 DNA sequence: TGCAGCGTTGAATTACGGGCGGGAGAGTCCTACGAGCAGTACTTC.

The chain joins TRBV4-1 to TRBJ1-1; D ambiguous. Germline V lookup: CDR1 MGHRA, CDR2 YSYEKL. Trimming removed 1 base at V and 5 bases at J, with 8 bases between. The CDR3 is 13 amino acids. CDR3 coding DNA: TGCGCCAGCAGCCAAGTCATACAGACTGAAGCTTTCTTT. Translated: CASSQVIQTEAFF.

The V call is TRBV18, the J call TRBJ1-1, with 8 nucleotides matching TRBD1. CDR1 KGHSH and CDR2 LQKENI come from the germline V gene. V lost 5 bases and J lost 1; bases outside the gene matches: 6. This CDR3 is built from 15 residues. CDR3 residues: CASSSGTGSNTEAFF. The CDR3 bases are TGTGCCAGCTCATCCGGGACAGGATCGAACACTGAAGCTTTCTTT.

This clone was seen a single time. The V gene is TRBV7-2, the J gene TRBJ2-7, with D unresolved. The V end lost 1 base, the J end lost 0 bases, and 10 bases lay between the germline ends. This CDR3 has 15 amino acids. Germline V lookup: CDR1 SGHTA, CDR2 FQGNSA. CDR3 protein: CASSLGAMGSYEQYF. DNA for the CDR3: TGTGCCAGCAGCTTAGGGGCAATGGGCTCCTACGAGCAGTACTTC. The complete variable domain, with remaining parts taken from reference TRBV7-2 and TRBJ2-7, reads GAGVSQSPSNKVTEKGKDVELRCDPISGHTALYWYRQSLGQGLEFLIYFQGNSAPDKSGLPSDRFSAERTGGSVSTLTIQRTQQEDSAVYLCASSLGAMGSYEQYFGPGTRLTVT.

In this sample, this clone turned up once. The V gene is TRBV4-1, the J gene TRBJ1-1, with TRBD1 identical over 10 bases. The V gene's germline CDR1 is MGHRA and CDR2 YSYEKL. The CDR3 contains 13 residues. The trim removed 6 bases at V and 10 bases at J, leaving 8 bases unmatched. The CDR3 loop reads CASRGTGELGAFF. CDR3 sequence (DNA): TGCGCCAGCAGAGGGACAGGGGAACTCGGAGCTTTCTTT.

CDR3 region: CASSLSPQGKAEQYF. As DNA, the CDR3 is TGTGCCAGCAGTTTATCCCCCCAGGGGAAAGCCGAGCAGTACTTC. The chain couples TRBV27 to TRBJ2-7; D may be TRBD1 (6 bases). The germline gives CDR1 MNHEY, CDR2 SMNVEV (reference sequence). The CDR3 extends over 15 amino acids. V was cut by 0 bases and J by 6 bases, with 15 bases left in between.

This clone has just a few counts. V is TRBV5-6 and J is TRBJ1-1; tentatively, D is TRBD1 (5 bases). Trimming took off 4 bases at V and 0 bases at J, with 13 bases between the two ends. The CDR3 spans 15 residues. Per germline, CDR1 SGHDT and CDR2 YYEEEE. CDR3 residues: CASSRFMDMNTEAFF. CDR3 in DNA: TGTGCCAGCAGCCGTTTTATGGACATGAACACTGAAGCTTTCTTT.

The gene calls are TRBV30 and TRBJ2-7, with 10 bases lining up with TRBD2. V gave up 5 bases and J gave up 2 bases; unmatched junction bases: 6. Germline assignment: CDR1 GTSNPN and CDR2 SVGIG (reference sequence). This CDR3 region has 14 residues. CDR3 DNA sequence: TGTGCCTGGTTGAGAGCGGGAGGGACCTACGAGCAGTACTTC. Its translation: CAWLRAGGTYEQYF. Using reference TRBV30 and TRBJ2-7 for the parts outside the CDR3, the full variable domain is SQTIHQWPATLVQPVGSPLSLECTVEGTSNPNLYWYRQAAGRGLQLLFYSVGIGQISSEVPQNLSASRPQDRQFILSSKKLLLSDSGFYLCAWLRAGGTYEQYFGPGTRLTVT.